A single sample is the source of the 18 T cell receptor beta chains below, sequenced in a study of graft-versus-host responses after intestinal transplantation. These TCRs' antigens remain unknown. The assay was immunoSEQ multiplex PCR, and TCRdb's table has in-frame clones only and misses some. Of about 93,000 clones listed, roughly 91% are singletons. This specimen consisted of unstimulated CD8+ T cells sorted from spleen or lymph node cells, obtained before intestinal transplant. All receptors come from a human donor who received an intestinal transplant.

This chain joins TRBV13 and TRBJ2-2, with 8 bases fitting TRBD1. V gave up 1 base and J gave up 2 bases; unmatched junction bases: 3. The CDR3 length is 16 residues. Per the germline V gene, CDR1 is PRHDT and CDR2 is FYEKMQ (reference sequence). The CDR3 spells CASSLAAGGNTGELFF. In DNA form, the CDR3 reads TGTGCCAGCAGCTTAGCTGCAGGGGGCAACACCGGGGAGCTGTTTTTT.

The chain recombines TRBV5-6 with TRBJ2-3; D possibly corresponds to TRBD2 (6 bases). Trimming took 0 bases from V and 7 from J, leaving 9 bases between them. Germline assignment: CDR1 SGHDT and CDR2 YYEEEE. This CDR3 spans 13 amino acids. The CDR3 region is CASSLASVYTQYF. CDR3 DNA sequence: TGTGCCAGCAGCTTGGCTAGCGTTTATACGCAGTATTTT. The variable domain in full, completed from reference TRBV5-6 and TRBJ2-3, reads DAGVTQSPTHLIKTRGQQVTLRCSPKSGHDTVSWYQQALGQGPQFIFQYYEEEERQRGNFPDRFSGHQFPNYSSELNVNALLLGDSALYLCASSLASVYTQYFGPGTRLTVL.

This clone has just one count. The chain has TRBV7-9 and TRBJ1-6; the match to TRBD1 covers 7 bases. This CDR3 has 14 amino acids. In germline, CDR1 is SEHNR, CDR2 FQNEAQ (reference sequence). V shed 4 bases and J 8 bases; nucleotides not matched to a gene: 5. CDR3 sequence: CASSWDSGHSPLHF. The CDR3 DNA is TGTGCCAGCAGCTGGGACAGCGGACATTCACCCCTCCACTTT.

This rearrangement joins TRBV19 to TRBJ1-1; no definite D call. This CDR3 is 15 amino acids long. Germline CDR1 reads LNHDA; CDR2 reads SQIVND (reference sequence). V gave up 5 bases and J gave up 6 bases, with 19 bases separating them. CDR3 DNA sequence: TGTGCCAGTAGTCCCCGGGTCCGGAGGGTATCTGAAGCTTTCTTT. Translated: CASSPRVRRVSEAFF.

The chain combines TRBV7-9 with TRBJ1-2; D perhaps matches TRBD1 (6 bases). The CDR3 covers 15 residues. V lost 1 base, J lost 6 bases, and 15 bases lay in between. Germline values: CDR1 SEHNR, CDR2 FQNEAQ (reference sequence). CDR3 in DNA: TGTGCCAGCAGCTTAGTAGGGGGTTTGGATGATGGCTACACCTTC. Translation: CASSLVGGLDDGYTF.

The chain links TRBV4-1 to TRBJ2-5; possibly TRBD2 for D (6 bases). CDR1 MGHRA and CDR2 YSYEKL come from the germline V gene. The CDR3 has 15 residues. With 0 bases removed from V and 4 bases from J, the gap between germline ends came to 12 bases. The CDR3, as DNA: TGCGCCAGCAGCCAAGAAGGAGGGCAGGGAGAGACCCAGTACTTC. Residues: CASSQEGGQGETQYF.

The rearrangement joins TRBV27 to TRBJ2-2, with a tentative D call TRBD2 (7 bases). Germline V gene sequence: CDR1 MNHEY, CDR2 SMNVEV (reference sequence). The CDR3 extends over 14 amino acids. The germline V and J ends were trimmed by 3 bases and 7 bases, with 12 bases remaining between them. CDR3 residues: CASSFGGRHGELFF. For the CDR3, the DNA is TGTGCCAGCAGTTTCGGGGGGCGCCACGGGGAGCTGTTTTTT.

The CDR3 DNA follows: TGTGCCAGCAGCGGTTACCGCACAGGGGGCGAAGAAGTAAAACTGTTTTTT. It translates to CASSGYRTGGEEVKLFF. This chain connects TRBV5-8 to TRBJ1-4, with 9 bases lining up with TRBD1. The V and J ends lost 4 bases and 10 bases, in that order; junction bases with no gene match: 17. Germline V gene data show CDR1 as SGHTS and CDR2 as YDEGEE. The CDR3 is 17 residues long.

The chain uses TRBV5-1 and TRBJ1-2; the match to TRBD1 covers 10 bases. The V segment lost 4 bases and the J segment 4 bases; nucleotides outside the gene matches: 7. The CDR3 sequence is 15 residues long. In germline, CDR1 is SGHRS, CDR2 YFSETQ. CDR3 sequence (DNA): TGCGCCAGCAGCCTAGCGACAGGGGGCGGCTATGGCTACACCTTC. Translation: CASSLATGGGYGYTF. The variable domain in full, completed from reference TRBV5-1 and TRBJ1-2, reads KAGVTQTPRYLIKTRGQQVTLSCSPISGHRSVSWYQQTPGQGLQFLFEYFSETQRNKGNFPGRFSGRQFSNSRSEMNVSTLELGDSALYLCASSLATGGGYGYTFGSGTRLTVV.

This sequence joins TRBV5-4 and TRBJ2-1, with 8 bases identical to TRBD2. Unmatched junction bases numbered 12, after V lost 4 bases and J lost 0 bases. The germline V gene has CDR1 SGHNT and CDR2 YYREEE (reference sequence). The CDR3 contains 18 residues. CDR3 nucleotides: TGTGCCAGCAGCCACGGCTACAGCGGGGGAAGCTCCTACAATGAGCAGTTCTTC. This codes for CASSHGYSGGSSYNEQFF.

The CDR3 sequence is CASSYNSGANVLTF. The CDR3 nucleotides are TGTGCCAGCAGTTATAACTCTGGGGCCAACGTCCTGACTTTC. This chain uses TRBV6-5 with TRBJ2-6; D unresolved. The CDR3 covers 14 residues. Per germline, CDR1 MNHEY and CDR2 SVGAGI. Trimming took off 3 bases at V and 0 bases at J, with 3 bases between the two ends.

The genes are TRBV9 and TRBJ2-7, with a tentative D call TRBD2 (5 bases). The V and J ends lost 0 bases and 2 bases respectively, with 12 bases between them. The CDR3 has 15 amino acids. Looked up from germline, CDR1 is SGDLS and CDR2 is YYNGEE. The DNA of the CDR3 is TGTGCCAGCAGCGTAGGGGTTAGCGCCGCCTACGAGCAGTACTTC. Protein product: CASSVGVSAAYEQYF.

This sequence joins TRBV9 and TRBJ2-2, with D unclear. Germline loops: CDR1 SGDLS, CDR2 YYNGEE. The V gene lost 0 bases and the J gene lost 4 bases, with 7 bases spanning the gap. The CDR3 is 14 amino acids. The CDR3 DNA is TGTGCCAGCAGCGTAGTTAGCCCCACCGGGGAGCTGTTTTTT. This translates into CASSVVSPTGELFF.

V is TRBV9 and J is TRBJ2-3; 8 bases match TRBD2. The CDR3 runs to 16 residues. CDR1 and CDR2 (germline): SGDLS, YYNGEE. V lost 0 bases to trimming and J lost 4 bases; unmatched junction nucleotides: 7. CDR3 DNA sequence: TGTGCCAGCAGCGTAGCAGCGGGGGCGACGGCAGATACGCAGTATTTT. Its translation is CASSVAAGATADTQYF.

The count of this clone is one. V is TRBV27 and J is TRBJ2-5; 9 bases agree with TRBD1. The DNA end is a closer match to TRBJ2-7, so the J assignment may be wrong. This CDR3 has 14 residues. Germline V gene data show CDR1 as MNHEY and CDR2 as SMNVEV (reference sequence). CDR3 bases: TGTGCCAGCAGCCCGGACAGGGGTTCCTACGAGCAGTACTTC. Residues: CASSPDRGSYEQYF.

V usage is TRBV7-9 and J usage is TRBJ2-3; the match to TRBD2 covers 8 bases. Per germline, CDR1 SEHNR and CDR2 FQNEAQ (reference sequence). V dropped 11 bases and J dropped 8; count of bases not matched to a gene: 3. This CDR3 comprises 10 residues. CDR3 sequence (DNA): TGTGCCTACGGGGGGGTTACGCAGTATTTT. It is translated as CAYGGVTQYF.

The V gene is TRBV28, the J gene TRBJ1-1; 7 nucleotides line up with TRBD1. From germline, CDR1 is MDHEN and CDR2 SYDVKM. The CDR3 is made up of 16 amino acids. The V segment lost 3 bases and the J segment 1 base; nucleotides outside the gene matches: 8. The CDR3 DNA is TGTGCCAGCAGTTTTAAGGAGGGGGCCGGGAACACTGAAGCTTTCTTT. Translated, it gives CASSFKEGAGNTEAFF.

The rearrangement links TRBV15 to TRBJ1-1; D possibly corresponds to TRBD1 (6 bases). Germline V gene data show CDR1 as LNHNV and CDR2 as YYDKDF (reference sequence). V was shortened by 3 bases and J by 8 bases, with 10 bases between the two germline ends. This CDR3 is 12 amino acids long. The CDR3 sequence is CATSSYGTEAFF. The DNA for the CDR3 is TGTGCCACCAGCAGTTACGGGACAGAAGCTTTCTTT.